This is a list of T cell receptor beta chains from one sample in a study of cytomegalovirus exposure and HLA in healthy donors. TCRdb keeps only in-frame clones here, not all; method: immunoSEQ multiplex PCR. Found here are about 150,000 clones, about 79% of them singletons; the top ten hold 1.7%. The material sequenced was PBMCs. These receptors all come from a woman in her thirties in good health and CMV-seronegative. CDR3s include the opening cysteine and the closing phenylalanine or tryptophan. D genes are given only for firm matches. Clone sizes are given selectively: once, few, many, or a class where the clone is expanded.

clone size	V gene	D gene	J gene	CDR3 protein	CDR3 DNA
NA	TRBV27	NA	TRBJ2-5	CASRTFGFAQETQYF	TGTGCCAGCAGGACCTTCGGGTTCGCACAAGAGACCCAGTACTTC
few	TRBV19	NA	TRBJ2-7	CASSIDPGYEQYF	TGTGCCAGTAGTATAGATCCCGGTTACGAGCAGTACTTC
NA	TRBV7-9	NA	TRBJ1-5	CASSFNSNQPQHF	TGTGCCAGCAGCTTTAATAGCAATCAGCCCCAGCATTTT
NA	TRBV6-5	TRBD1	TRBJ1-2	CASSDRVKVLYGYTF	TGTGCCAGCAGCGACAGGGTTAAGGTCCTTTATGGCTACACCTTC
NA	TRBV28	TRBD1	TRBJ2-1	CASSDQTGAYNEQFF	TGTGCCAGCAGTGACCAAACAGGGGCCTACAATGAGCAGTTCTTC
NA	TRBV27	NA	TRBJ1-2	CASRPGRLNYGYTF	TGTGCCAGCAGACCGGGAAGACTTAACTATGGCTACACCTTC
NA	TRBV6-6	TRBD1	TRBJ1-1	CASTRQGITEAFF	TGTGCCAGCACTCGACAGGGGATCACTGAAGCTTTCTTT
NA	TRBV6-1	NA	TRBJ2-7	CASSERGLEQYF	TGTGCCAGCAGTGAAAGAGGGCTCGAGCAGTACTTC
NA	TRBV6-1	NA	TRBJ1-5	CASSSLNREKQPQHF	TGTGCCAGCAGCTCATTAAACAGGGAGAAACAGCCCCAGCATTTT
NA	TRBV2	TRBD1	TRBJ1-3	CASDSLRDSEGNTIYF	TGTGCCAGCGACTCACTCCGGGACAGCGAGGGAAACACCATATATTTT
few	TRBV2	TRBD2	TRBJ2-1	CASRRRISGGVSYNEQFF	TGTGCCAGCAGGAGAAGGATTAGCGGGGGGGTTTCCTACAATGAGCAGTTCTTC
NA	TRBV19	TRBD1	TRBJ1-2	CASSTKRDRTYGYTF	TGTGCCAGTAGTACAAAACGGGACAGAACCTATGGCTACACCTTC
NA	TRBV27	TRBD1	TRBJ1-3	CASSVGQGASGNTIYF	TGTGCCAGCAGTGTCGGACAGGGGGCGTCTGGAAACACCATATATTTT
NA	TRBV19	NA	TRBJ2-7	CASSSTLSANYEQYF	TGTGCCAGTAGTTCAACTCTTAGCGCTAACTACGAGCAGTACTTC
NA	TRBV29-1	TRBD1	TRBJ1-2	CSVEDRQGDGYTF	TGCAGCGTTGAAGATCGGCAGGGGGATGGCTACACCTTC
NA	TRBV7-9	NA	TRBJ2-5	CASSLGARGSEGTQYF	TGTGCCAGCAGCTTAGGGGCTCGGGGGTCCGAAGGGACCCAGTACTTC
NA	TRBV13	NA	TRBJ2-7	CASSLGGGLYEQYF	TGTGCCAGCAGCTTAGGCGGTGGGCTCTACGAGCAGTACTTC
NA	TRBV6-5	TRBD2	TRBJ2-3	CASSRSTSGGNTQYF	TGTGCCAGCAGTAGATCAACTAGCGGGGGGAATACGCAGTATTTT
NA	TRBV27	NA	TRBJ1-2	CASSYRPGNNYGYTF	TGTGCCAGCAGTTATCGTCCGGGAAATAACTATGGCTACACCTTC
NA	TRBV19	NA	TRBJ1-2	CASTGMNYGYTF	TGTGCCAGTACCGGGATGAACTATGGCTACACCTTC
NA	TRBV4-1	TRBD1	TRBJ1-5	CASSQDRRQGKEGNQPQHF	TGCGCCAGCAGCCAAGACCGCCGACAGGGAAAAGAGGGGAATCAGCCCCAGCATTTT
NA	TRBV7-2	NA	TRBJ1-3	CASGPGNTIYF	TGTGCCAGCGGGCCCGGAAACACCATATATTTT
NA	TRBV9	TRBD2	TRBJ2-2	CASSVVRTSIAGELFF	TGTGCCAGCAGCGTAGTCAGGACTAGCATCGCCGGGGAGCTGTTTTTT
few	TRBV5-4	TRBD1	TRBJ2-5	CASRPRDRVAQETQYF	TGTGCCAGCAGGCCCCGGGACAGGGTAGCCCAAGAGACCCAGTACTTC
once	TRBV19	TRBD1	TRBJ1-5	CASNPRTGNSNQPQHF	TGTGCCAGTAACCCCCGGACAGGGAATAGCAATCAGCCCCAGCATTTT
NA	TRBV13	TRBD1	TRBJ2-7	CASSPEGTGVYEQYF	TGTGCCAGCAGCCCAGAGGGGACAGGGGTCTACGAGCAGTACTTC
NA	TRBV30	NA	TRBJ1-1	CAWSVPGKNTEAFF	TGTGCCTGGAGTGTCCCAGGGAAAAACACTGAAGCTTTCTTT
NA	TRBV9	TRBD2	TRBJ2-1	CASNLAGELNEQFF	TGTGCCAGCAATCTAGCGGGGGAGCTTAATGAGCAGTTCTTC
NA	TRBV7-9	NA	TRBJ1-6	CASSGPGQYNSPLHF	TGTGCCAGCAGCGGTCCGGGACAATATAATTCACCCCTCCACTTT
many	TRBV7-8	NA	TRBJ1-6	CASSFSEEVLDSPLHF	TGTGCCAGCAGCTTTAGCGAGGAGGTGTTGGATTCACCCCTCCACTTT
NA	TRBV15	NA	TRBJ1-1	CATSRDRQMNTEAFF	TGTGCCACCAGCAGAGATAGACAAATGAACACTGAAGCTTTCTTT
NA	TRBV5-8	NA	TRBJ2-2	CASSPIDMGTGELFF	TGTGCCAGCAGCCCGATTGACATGGGCACCGGGGAGCTGTTTTTT
NA	TRBV9	NA	TRBJ1-4	CASSSRTDSTNEKLFF	TGTGCCAGCAGCTCCCGGACAGATTCAACTAATGAAAAACTGTTTTTT
NA	TRBV6-1	NA	TRBJ2-1	CASRTWRARYNEQFF	TGTGCCAGCAGGACCTGGCGGGCACGCTACAATGAGCAGTTCTTC
NA	TRBV6-5	TRBD1	TRBJ1-2	CASRDRGYGYTF	TGTGCCAGCAGAGACAGGGGATATGGCTACACCTTC
once	TRBV18	NA	TRBJ2-3	CASSPRQGGDTDTQYF	TGTGCCAGCTCACCGAGACAGGGCGGGGACACAGATACGCAGTATTTT
NA	TRBV19	NA	TRBJ2-6	CASSIKGSSGANVLTF	TGTGCCAGTAGTATTAAGGGGTCCTCTGGGGCCAACGTCCTGACTTTC
NA	TRBV29-1	NA	TRBJ2-3	CSGTVQGTQYF	TGCAGCGGGACAGTTCAGGGGACGCAGTATTTT
few	TRBV7-2	NA	TRBJ1-6	CASRKPVGNSPLHF	TGTGCCAGCAGGAAGCCCGTCGGGAATTCACCCCTCCACTTT
NA	TRBV11-2	TRBD1	TRBJ2-5	CASSPRRTGEGETQYF	TGTGCCAGCAGCCCCCGGAGGACAGGGGAGGGGGAGACCCAGTACTTC
NA	TRBV13	NA	TRBJ2-4	CASSLQVGVAKNIQYF	TGTGCCAGCAGCTTACAAGTAGGGGTAGCCAAAAACATTCAGTACTTC
NA	TRBV5-1	NA	TRBJ2-3	CASSASEPGADTQYF	TGCGCCAGCAGCGCCTCAGAGCCAGGGGCAGATACGCAGTATTTT
few	TRBV28	NA	TRBJ1-5	CASSSGGQPQHF	TGTGCCAGCAGTTCTGGGGGGCAGCCCCAGCATTTT
NA	TRBV30	NA	TRBJ1-2	CAWSIQAGLTDYGYTF	TGTGCCTGGAGTATTCAGGCAGGCCTTACTGACTATGGCTACACCTTC
NA	TRBV4-2	NA	TRBJ1-1	CASSQGQGGMGTEAFF	TGTGCCAGCAGCCAAGGACAAGGAGGGATGGGGACTGAAGCTTTCTTT
NA	TRBV19	TRBD1	TRBJ1-2	CASSMQGAILGYTF	TGTGCCAGTAGTATGCAGGGGGCGATACTAGGCTACACCTTC
NA	TRBV6-5	TRBD1	TRBJ1-2	CASSSQRQGSYGYTF	TGTGCCAGCAGCTCCCAAAGACAGGGAAGCTATGGCTACACCTTC
NA	TRBV7-3	TRBD1	TRBJ2-1	CASSPHPGTGGINEQFF	TGTGCCAGCAGCCCACACCCCGGGACAGGGGGTATCAATGAGCAGTTCTTC